This TCR beta chain was recorded in a study of blood T cell repertoires in COVID-19. Authors' processing steps: Scientists estimated how many nucleated cells there were by amplifying reference gene primers. This table comes from immunoSEQ multiplex PCR, and its TCRdb copy is limited to in-frame clones, with some not included. D and trimming were read from the DNA, whereas the V and J calls and clone size are those reported in that table. The top ten hold more than 9% of the sample, which has about 370,000 clones, roughly 86% seen once. Patients at the Seattle site were enrolled during active infection and followed longitudinally. The CDR3 runs to 20 residues. Per the germline V gene, CDR1 is SGHVS and CDR2 is FQNEAQ. The V and J ends lost 1 base and 1 base, in that order; junction bases with no gene match: 12.

The chain uses TRBV7-8 and TRBJ2-6, with 8 bases lining up with TRBD1. The clonotype was recovered from a woman under 40 with COVID-19, enrolled during active disease. Sequencing used peripheral blood. The CDR3 region has the DNA TGTGCCAGCAGCTTAGGGGGGACAGGATCTAGCTGGTCTGGGGCCAACGTCCTGACTTTC. Translated: CASSLGGTGSSWSGANVLTF.